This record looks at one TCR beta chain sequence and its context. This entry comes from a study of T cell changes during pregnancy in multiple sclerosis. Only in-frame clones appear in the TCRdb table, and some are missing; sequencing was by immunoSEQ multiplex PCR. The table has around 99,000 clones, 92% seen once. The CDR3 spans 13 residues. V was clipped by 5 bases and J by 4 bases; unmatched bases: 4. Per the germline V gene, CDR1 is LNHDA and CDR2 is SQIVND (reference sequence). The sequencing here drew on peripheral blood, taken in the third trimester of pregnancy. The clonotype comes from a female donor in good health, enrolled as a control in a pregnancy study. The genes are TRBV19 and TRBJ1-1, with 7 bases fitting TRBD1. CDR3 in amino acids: CASSVNRGTEAFF. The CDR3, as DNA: TGTGCCAGTAGTGTTAACAGGGGCACTGAAGCTTTCTTT.